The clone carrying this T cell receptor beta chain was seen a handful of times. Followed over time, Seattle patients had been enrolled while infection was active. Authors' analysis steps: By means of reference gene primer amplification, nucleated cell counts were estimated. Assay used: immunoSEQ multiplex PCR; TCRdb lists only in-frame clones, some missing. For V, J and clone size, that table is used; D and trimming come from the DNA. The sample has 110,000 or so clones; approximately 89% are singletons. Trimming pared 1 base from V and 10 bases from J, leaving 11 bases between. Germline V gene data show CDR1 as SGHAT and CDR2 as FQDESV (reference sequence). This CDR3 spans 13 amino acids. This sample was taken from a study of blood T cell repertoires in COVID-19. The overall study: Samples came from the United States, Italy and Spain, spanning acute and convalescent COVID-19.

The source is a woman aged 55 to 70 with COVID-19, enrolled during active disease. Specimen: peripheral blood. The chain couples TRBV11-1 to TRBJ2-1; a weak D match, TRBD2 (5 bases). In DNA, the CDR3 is TGTGCCAGCAGCTTAGACTTCGGCGGGGAGCAGTTCTTC. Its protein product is CASSLDFGGEQFF.